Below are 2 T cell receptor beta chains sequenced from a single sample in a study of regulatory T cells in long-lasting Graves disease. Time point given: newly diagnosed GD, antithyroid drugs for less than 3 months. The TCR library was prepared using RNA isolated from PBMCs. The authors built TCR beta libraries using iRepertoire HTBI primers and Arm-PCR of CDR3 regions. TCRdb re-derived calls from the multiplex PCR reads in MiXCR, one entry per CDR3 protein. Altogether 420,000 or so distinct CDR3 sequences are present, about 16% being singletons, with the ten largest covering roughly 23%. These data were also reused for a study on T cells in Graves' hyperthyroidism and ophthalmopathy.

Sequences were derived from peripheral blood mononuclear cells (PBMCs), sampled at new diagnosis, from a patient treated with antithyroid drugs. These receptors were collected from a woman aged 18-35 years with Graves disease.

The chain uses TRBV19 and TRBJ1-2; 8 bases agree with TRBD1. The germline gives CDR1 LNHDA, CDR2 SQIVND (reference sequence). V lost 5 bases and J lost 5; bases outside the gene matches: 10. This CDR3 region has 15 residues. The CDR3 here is CASSPGTGLLYGYTF. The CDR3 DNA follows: TGTGCCAGTAGTCCCGGGACAGGACTATTATATGGCTACACCTTC. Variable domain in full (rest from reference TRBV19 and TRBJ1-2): DGGITQSPKYLFRKEGQNVTLSCEQNLNHDAMYWYRQDPGQGLRLIYYSQIVNDFQKGDIAEGYSVSREKKESFPLTVTSAQKNPTAFYLCASSPGTGLLYGYTFGSGTRLTVV.

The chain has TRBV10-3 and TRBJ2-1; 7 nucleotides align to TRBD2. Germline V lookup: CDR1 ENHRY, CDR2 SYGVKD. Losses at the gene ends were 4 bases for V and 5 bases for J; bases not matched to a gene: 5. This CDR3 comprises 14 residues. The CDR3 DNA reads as TGTGCCATCAGTGGCGGGAGAAACCACAATGAGCAGTTCTTC. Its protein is CAISGGRNHNEQFF.